This T cell receptor beta chain was sequenced for a study of blood T cell repertoires in COVID-19. Study overall: T cells, B-cell-depleted T cells, or PBMCs provided the cDNA or gDNA that served as material.

As handled by the study authors: For nucleated cells, counts were estimated from reference gene primer amplification. The table came from immunoSEQ multiplex PCR; TCRdb's copy has only in-frame clones and leaves some out. The DNA gave D and trimming, while V, J and clone size come from that table. The top ten clones hold under 25% of a sample with about 14,000 clones, over 65% of them seen once. Germline V CDR1 and CDR2: MNHEY, SVGAGI. This CDR3 comprises 15 residues. With V trimmed by 5 bases and J by 8 bases, 12 bases remained unmatched. This TCR came from a boy younger than 10 with active or convalescent COVID-19. The source material was peripheral blood. J is TRBJ2-3 and V is TRBV6-5; 8 nucleotides match TRBD2. Here the CDR3 reads CASSRTSGSLGTQYF. The CDR3 DNA reads as TGTGCCAGCAGTAGAACTAGCGGTAGCCTAGGTACGCAGTATTTT.